These T cell receptor beta chains were read from a single sample in a study of shared clonotypes between healthy human individuals. The repertoire was sequenced with immunoSEQ multiplex PCR; TCRdb's copy has only in-frame clones and lacks some. The sample yields nearly 1,000,000 clones, around 80% seen once. Input material: memory CD4+ T cells sorted from blood. Receptors were obtained from a man between 18 and 35 years old in good health. The CDR3 runs from the conserved cysteine through the conserved F or W. D genes are given only for firm matches. Clone size is given for some rows only: seen once, a few or many times, or a class if the clone is expanded.

clone_size j_call v_call d_call cdr3_nt cdr3_aa
NA TRBJ1-2 TRBV11-2 TRBD1 TGTGCCAGCAGCTTAGGGACAGGAGGCTACACCTTC CASSLGTGGYTF
NA TRBJ2-7 TRBV28 TRBD1 TGTGCCAGCAGTGCAAGTGGGACAGGGGTGTGGGAGCAGTACTTC CASSASGTGVWEQYF
NA TRBJ1-6 TRBV10-1 NA TGCGCCAGCAGTGAGGGGGCTTCCAATTCACCCCTCCACTTT CASSEGASNSPLHF
NA TRBJ2-3 TRBV27 NA TGTGCCAGCAGATCGGAGACAGATACGCAGTATTTT CASRSETDTQYF
NA TRBJ1-2 TRBV19 TRBD1 TGTGCCAGTAGGGAGGGGGACAGCCCTCCCTATGGCTACACCTTC CASREGDSPPYGYTF
NA TRBJ1-1 TRBV5-3 NA TGTGCCAGAAGCCCCCGGAGCACTGAAGCTTTCTTT CARSPRSTEAFF
NA TRBJ1-2 TRBV7-9 TRBD1 TGTGCCAGCAGCTTCGGGGACAGTCCCTATGGCTACACCTTC CASSFGDSPYGYTF
NA TRBJ2-3 TRBV4-3 NA TGCGCCAGCAGCCAAGGGGGAATCGGCACAGATACGCAGTATTTT CASSQGGIGTDTQYF
NA TRBJ2-1 TRBV11-3 NA TGTGCCAGCAGCCTGGGACTTAGCTCCTACAATGAGCAGTTCTTC CASSLGLSSYNEQFF
NA TRBJ1-1 TRBV28 NA TGTGCCAGCTCTCCGTTGAATGAAGCTTTCTTT CASSPLNEAFF
NA TRBJ1-1 TRBV18 NA TGTGCCAGCTCTCCCCTCGTAACCGACACTGAAGCTTTCTTT CASSPLVTDTEAFF
few TRBJ1-4 TRBV6-1 TRBD1 TGTGCCAGCTCCCGGGACAGGGACGCTGAAAAACTGTTTTTT CASSRDRDAEKLFF
NA TRBJ1-2 TRBV18 NA TGTGCCAGCTCACCGCCCAGAAGGGGTAACTATGGCTACACCTTC CASSPPRRGNYGYTF
NA TRBJ1-2 TRBV6-5 TRBD1 TGTGCCAGCACCGGGACAGGGGGTGCCTATGGCTACACCTTC CASTGTGGAYGYTF
NA TRBJ1-6 TRBV7-9 NA TGTGCCAGCAGCTTGAGTGGTTCACCCCTCCACTTT CASSLSGSPLHF
NA TRBJ1-6 TRBV29-1 TRBD1 TGCAGCGTCCAAACCGCCGGGACAGCCAATTCACCCCTCCACTTT CSVQTAGTANSPLHF
NA TRBJ2-3 TRBV5-6 NA TGTGCCAGCAGCCCATTGACGGGGACAGATACGCAGTATTTT CASSPLTGTDTQYF
NA TRBJ1-1 TRBV5-4 NA TGTGCCAGCAGCTTAGGGGTTTCTAGCACTGAAGCTTTCTTT CASSLGVSSTEAFF
NA TRBJ2-5 TRBV10-3 TRBD2 TGTGCCATCAGTGAGTGGGGACTAGCGGGAGGAGAGACCCAGTACTTC CAISEWGLAGGETQYF
NA TRBJ1-2 TRBV18 NA TGTGCCAGCTCAAAAAACAGGGCCCAGAACTATGGCTACACCTTC CASSKNRAQNYGYTF
NA TRBJ1-2 TRBV7-2 TRBD1 TGTGCCAGCAGCTTAGAGGCCGGGACAGTCTATGGCTACACCTTC CASSLEAGTVYGYTF
NA TRBJ1-2 TRBV10-3 TRBD1 TGTGCCATCAGCGACAGGGGATATGGCTACACCTTC CAISDRGYGYTF
NA TRBJ2-2 TRBV5-4 NA TGTGCCAGCAGCGTGTACCTAAACACCGGGGAGCTGTTTTTT CASSVYLNTGELFF
NA TRBJ2-7 TRBV12-5 TRBD2 TGTGCTAGTGGTTCACTTCCAGCGGGGGGCGACAACGAGCAGTACTTC CASGSLPAGGDNEQYF
few TRBJ2-2 TRBV7-9 NA TGTGCCAGCAGCTTAGCGCAGGGAGGAAGAACCGGGGAGCTGTTTTTT CASSLAQGGRTGELFF
NA TRBJ2-2 TRBV5-1 NA TGCGCCAGCAGCTTGTGGCCTGGCACCGGGGAGCTGTTTTTT CASSLWPGTGELFF
once TRBJ2-5 TRBV6-5 NA TGTGCCAGCAGTTCCCAAGGGGAGACCCAGTACTTC CASSSQGETQYF
NA TRBJ1-1 TRBV18 NA TGTGCCAGCTCACCACCGGGGAGGGGAGGGACTGAAGCTTTCTTT CASSPPGRGGTEAFF
NA TRBJ1-4 TRBV6-1 NA TGTGCCAGCAGCACAGGGAAGGGGCTTAGGGAAAAACTGTTTTTT CASSTGKGLREKLFF
few TRBJ1-1 TRBV29-1 TRBD1 TGCAGCGTGACGACAGGGGGAGGCACTGAAGCTTTCTTT CSVTTGGGTEAFF
few TRBJ2-1 TRBV30 NA TGTGCCTGGGCGGGTTCGATCTACAATGAGCAGTTCTTC CAWAGSIYNEQFF
few TRBJ1-3 TRBV6-5 NA TGTGCCAGCAGTTACAAGCCTGGAAACACCATATATTTT CASSYKPGNTIYF
NA TRBJ1-2 TRBV28 NA TGTGCCAGCAGCCTTGGCGGTCGCTATGGCTACACCTTC CASSLGGRYGYTF
NA TRBJ2-1 TRBV5-1 TRBD2 TGCGCCAGCAGCCATACGGCGGGAGATAGGAATGAGCAGTTCTTC CASSHTAGDRNEQFF
NA TRBJ2-3 TRBV15 TRBD2 TGTGCCACCAGCAGAAAGGGACTAGCGAGCACAGATACGCAGTATTTT CATSRKGLASTDTQYF